This T cell receptor beta chain was recovered during a study of blood T cell repertoires in COVID-19. The method was immunoSEQ multiplex PCR; TCRdb's version includes in-frame clones alone and lacks a portion of them. The table lists around 200,000 clones, about 86% of them singletons. Losses at the gene ends were 6 bases for V and 3 bases for J; bases not matched to a gene: 1. The germline V gene encodes CDR1 SNHLY and CDR2 FYNNEI. The CDR3 spans 13 residues. Each participant's cohort was designated according to participant-reported clinical history. The TCR originated in a woman in her 30s who had been exposed to COVID-19. What was sequenced was PBMCs or T cells enriched from blood (not recorded which). The V gene is TRBV2, the J gene TRBJ1-5; 8 nucleotides agree with TRBD1. DNA of the CDR3: TGTGCCAGCAGGGGACAGGACAATCAGCCCCAGCATTTT. Translating it yields CASRGQDNQPQHF.